This T cell receptor beta chain was documented in a study of blood T cell repertoires in COVID-19 (TCRdb year 2020). Regarding the complete study: Samples from collaborators originated in the United States, Italy and Spain and spanned both the acute and convalescent phases of COVID-19. The prospective study material was composed of cDNA or gDNA derived from T cells, B-cell-depleted T cells, or PBMCs. The dataset comprised deeply sampled blood TCRbeta repertoires from subjects exposed to, actively infected with, or recovered from COVID-19. A freely available public database, intended as a resource for researchers studying the immune response to SARS-CoV-2, is where the repertoires were released. The samples were drawn from the first 160 participants of the ongoing ImmuneRACE study and from 1,254 subjects provided by 6 global collaborators. Sample metadata almost always included a de-identified subject ID, COVID-19 status, age in years and sex. HLA class I and class II types, where available, came from metadata supplied by the sample provider rather than from assay-based typing. General findings and caveats noted by the study authors: How much clinical and demographic metadata was included differed by source and by participant, and the metadata was provided uncurated.

Comment on this clone: This receptor's antigen is unknown. Nothing much larger sits one base from this clone, and base qualities are not available.

The immunoSEQ Assay, a bias-controlled multiplex PCR, was used to amplify TCRbeta CDR3 regions from genomic DNA. In the authors' own workflow: Within the assay, amplification of reference gene primers was used to estimate how many nucleated cells each sample contained. To quantify the absolute abundance of each unique TCRbeta CDR3 rearrangement, sequence reads were collapsed and filtered. For each sample, productive Simpson clonality was calculated as the square root of Simpson's diversity index over productive rearrangements. The table was pulled from immuneACCESS by TCRdb, which kept in-frame rearrangements only. Such tables lose some clones; where checked, under half of the loss comes from unresolved V genes, and the rest has no known cause. V, J and clone size reflect that table, while D and trimming were determined from the DNA. This sample gives hundreds of thousands of clones in total; approximately 85% of them show up just once. Under 2.5% of the sample is in the top ten clones.

The junction carries 7 bases between V and J, which are trimmed by 1 base and 0 bases respectively. The germline V gene sets CDR1 to LGHNA and CDR2 to YSLEER. Taken from cysteine to phenylalanine, the CDR3 has 15 residues. Only the CDR3 DNA is retained, 45 bases long and in frame from the first base. Enrolling through a virtual design, the prospective study's participants ranged in age from roughly 18 to 89 years and lived across some 22 United States geographic areas. Cohort assignment in the prospective study relied on participant-reported clinical history from a screening survey and a study questionnaire. Recovered participants in ImmuneRACE Cohort 3 were defined by two consecutive negative NP/OP PCR tests, clearance by a healthcare professional, or resolution of symptoms. In the prospective study, whole blood, serum and a nasopharyngeal or oropharyngeal swab were collected from each participant by mobile phlebotomists. Prospective study participants could optionally give additional blood draws and questionnaires over a roughly two-month period. Blood samples from the prospective study were shipped frozen or at room temperature prior to DNA extraction.

The clonotype originates from a man younger than 45 who had recovered from COVID-19. Here the chain combines TRBV4-3 and TRBJ1-5; the D gene cannot be named for sure. Source material: PBMCs or T cells enriched from blood (not recorded which). The DNA sequence is TGCGCCAGCAGCCAAGTACTTAGTAGCAATCAGCCCCAGCATTTT. Translation gives CASSQVLSSNQPQHF.